This T cell receptor beta chain was identified in a study of control samples from healthy donors and cancer patients (dated by TCRdb to 2020 to 2022). The library was obtained by the immunoSEQ multiplex PCR assay. TCRdb's version of the immuneACCESS table is confined to in-frame rearrangements and falls short of the full clone set. An unresolved V gene accounts for under half of the shortfall where checked; the remainder is of unknown origin. The sample table shows hundreds of thousands of clones, and approximately 80% are seen once. The ten largest clonotypes hold roughly 14% of the sample. V sheds 0 bases and J sheds 7 bases, leaving 10 bases between their ends. CDR1 and CDR2, looked up from the germline V gene, are MNHEY and SVGAGI. Inclusive of the bounding cysteine and phenylalanine, the CDR3 is 15 residues long. Solely the CDR3 DNA is kept, with 45 bases framed from the first base. Notes on this clone: Its antigen remains undetermined. Base qualities are missing; no much larger clone stands one base away.

Sequencing was performed on PBMCs. The V gene is TRBV6-5 and the J gene is TRBJ1-6, with the D gene not confidently named. This sequence originates from a woman in her fifties or sixties with lung cancer. The nucleotides are TGTGCCAGCAGTTACTCGTATAGGGCCAATTCACCCCTCCACTTT. Its coded protein is CASSYSYRANSPLHF.